A single sample gave rise to the 31 T cell receptor beta chains below, sequenced in a study of T-cell memory formation after mild COVID-19. One entry per CDR3 protein, called by TCRdb with MiXCR from the 5' RACE reads. Of more than 450,000 distinct CDR3 sequences listed, about a sixth are singletons. Specimen: PBMCs or a T cell subset sorted from them (not recorded which). The source of these receptors is an adult woman who had mild COVID-19 (a few samples of this study predate the infection). Cell type and time point are not known.

In this sample, this clonotype turned up a few times. This chain joins TRBV5-1 and TRBJ1-1; tentatively, D is TRBD1 (6 bases). The germline gives CDR1 SGHRS, CDR2 YFSETQ. V was trimmed by 3 bases and J by 1 base, leaving 13 bases between them. The CDR3 is made up of 15 amino acids. CDR3 sequence: CASSSHGQQNTEAFF. CDR3 in DNA: TGCGCCAGCAGCTCCCATGGACAGCAGAACACTGAAGCTTTCTTT.

This clonotype was seen repeatedly, ten times or more. V gene TRBV7-3 combines with J gene TRBJ1-1; D might be TRBD1 (6 bases). Trimming left V 4 bases short and J 1 base short, with 7 bases between. Germline V gene sequence: CDR1 SGHTA, CDR2 FQGTGA. The CDR3 runs to 13 residues. The CDR3 loop reads CASSSDRNTEAFF. CDR3 DNA: TGTGCCAGCAGCTCGGACAGGAACACTGAAGCTTTCTTT.

The rearrangement joins TRBV18 to TRBJ2-6; D possibly corresponds to TRBD1 (6 bases). Trimming shortened V by 0 bases and J by 4 bases, and 10 bases separated the two germline ends. The CDR3 extends over 16 amino acids. Germline assignment: CDR1 KGHSH and CDR2 LQKENI. CDR3 sequence: CASSPPQGQGANVLTF. In DNA, the CDR3 is TGTGCCAGCTCACCACCCCAGGGGCAAGGGGCCAACGTCCTGACTTTC.

This clonotype was counted only a few times. The rearrangement links TRBV20-1 to TRBJ2-2, with no clear D. Trimming shortened V by 2 bases and J by 2 bases, and 18 bases separated the two germline ends. CDR1 DFQATT and CDR2 SNEGSKA come from the germline V gene (reference sequence). This CDR3 is 17 amino acids long. The CDR3 reads CSARPHGRIGNTGELFF. The CDR3 DNA reads TGCAGTGCTAGACCCCATGGTCGGATAGGAAACACCGGGGAGCTGTTTTTT.

V and J are TRBV20-1 and TRBJ2-1; D remains unclear. The CDR3 totals 17 residues. V was pared by 3 bases and J by 2 bases, with 20 bases between. Germline V gene lookup returns CDR1 DFQATT and CDR2 SNEGSKA (reference sequence). The CDR3 coding sequence is TGCAGTGCTAGTACACGACCGACGGGCCGACCCTACAATGAGCAGTTCTTC. It translates to CSASTRPTGRPYNEQFF.

The chain combines TRBV19 with TRBJ2-7; 8 nucleotides agree with TRBD1. V was pared by 3 bases and J by 7 bases, with 11 bases of the junction left unmatched. The germline gives CDR1 LNHDA, CDR2 SQIVND (reference sequence). This CDR3 is 15 amino acids long. The CDR3 DNA follows: TGTGCCAGTAGTATCTCCGACAGGGGCCGGGGGGAGCAGTACTTC. This encodes CASSISDRGRGEQYF.

The rearrangement links TRBV4-1 to TRBJ2-1, with a possible D match to TRBD2 (6 bases). Trimming left V 4 bases short and J 1 base short, with 20 bases between. Germline values: CDR1 MGHRA, CDR2 YSYEKL. This CDR3 has 18 residues. CDR3 in DNA: TGCGCCAGCAGCCTTAAGCGGGTGGGGAGCCTGTCCTACAATGAGCAGTTCTTC. It codes for CASSLKRVGSLSYNEQFF.

This clonotype was counted between two and nine times. V is TRBV12-3 or TRBV12-4 and J is TRBJ1-1; the D is unclear. V was clipped by 5 bases and J by 11 bases, with 15 bases between them. CDR3 length: 12 residues. The DNA for the CDR3 is TGTGCCAGCAGTCCCACCGGACCATGGGCTTTCTTT. Its translation is CASSPTGPWAFF.

This clonotype occurred a few times. The rearrangement uses TRBV7-2 and TRBJ2-5; 8 nucleotides match TRBD1. With 5 bases clipped from V and 5 bases from J, the junction kept 10 bases outside the gene matches. Looked up from germline, CDR1 is SGHTA and CDR2 is FQGNSA. The CDR3 is 15 amino acids. As DNA, the CDR3 is TGTGCCAGCAGCCCGCGACAGGGGTTGGGGGAGACCCAGTACTTC. This codes for CASSPRQGLGETQYF. The variable domain in full, completed from reference TRBV7-2 and TRBJ2-5, reads GAGVSQSPSNKVTEKGKDVELRCDPISGHTALYWYRQSLGQGLEFLIYFQGNSAPDKSGLPSDRFSAERTGGSVSTLTIQRTQQEDSAVYLCASSPRQGLGETQYFGPGTRLLVL.

This rearrangement joins TRBV11-3 to TRBJ2-1; D is ambiguous. Trimming left V 5 bases short and J 5 bases short, with 13 bases between. CDR3 size: 14 residues. Germline V CDR1 and CDR2: SGHNT, YENEEA. CDR3 in DNA: TGTGCCAGCAGCCAAGACGTGATTGACAATGAGCAGTTCTTC. Its translation: CASSQDVIDNEQFF.

This clonotype was seen ten or more times. The genes are TRBV6-5 and TRBJ2-5; 8 bases are shared with TRBD1. The CDR3 runs 15 residues. The V and J ends lost 5 bases and 3 bases, in that order; junction bases with no gene match: 8. The germline CDR1 and CDR2 sequences are MNHEY and SVGAGI. The DNA for the CDR3 is TGTGCCAGCAGTGAATTTGGACAGGGCGAAGAGACCCAGTACTTC. Translation gives CASSEFGQGEETQYF.

The rearrangement links TRBV7-6 to TRBJ2-3; the match to TRBD2 covers 8 bases. This CDR3 has 16 amino acids. Germline V lookup: CDR1 SGHVS, CDR2 FNYEAQ. The V gene end was trimmed by 5 bases and the J gene end by 4 bases; junction bases not matched to a gene: 11. CDR3 sequence: CASSQSPAGAADTQYF. For the CDR3, the DNA is TGTGCCAGCAGCCAATCCCCAGCGGGAGCGGCAGATACGCAGTATTTT.

The chain links TRBV2 to TRBJ2-7; 7 bases align to TRBD1. J was trimmed by 5 bases and V by 11 bases; bases with no gene match: 12. This CDR3 contains 13 residues. Germline CDR1 and CDR2: SNHLY and FYNNEI. CDR3 amino acids: CAVTGEIGNEQYF. CDR3 in DNA: TGTGCCGTCACAGGGGAGATCGGGAACGAGCAGTACTTC. Full variable domain (rest looked up from reference TRBV2 and TRBJ2-7): EPEVTQTPSHQVTQMGQEVILRCVPISNHLYFYWYRQILGQKVEFLVSFYNNEISEKSEIFDDQFSVERPDGSNFTLKIRSTKLEDSAMYFCAVTGEIGNEQYFGPGTRLTVT.

This clonotype appeared a few times. V usage is TRBV4-1 and J usage is TRBJ2-2, with a possible D match to TRBD1 (5 bases). The V and J ends lost 0 bases and 5 bases respectively, with 13 bases between them. Per germline, CDR1 MGHRA and CDR2 YSYEKL. The CDR3 runs 16 residues. Here the CDR3 reads CASSQEGQGRTGELFF. The CDR3 DNA reads as TGCGCCAGCAGCCAAGAGGGTCAGGGTCGTACCGGGGAGCTGTTTTTT.

This chain uses TRBV6-5 with TRBJ1-4, with D unclear. Per the germline V gene, CDR1 is MNHEY and CDR2 is SVGAGI. This CDR3 is 12 amino acids long. V was clipped by 10 bases and J by 0 bases, with 6 bases between them. In DNA, the CDR3 is TGTGCCACCACGACAACTAATGAAAAACTGTTTTTT. Encoded protein: CATTTTNEKLFF.

There are a few counts of this clonotype. The CDR3 protein is CASKGGRRETQYF. In DNA, the CDR3 is TGTGCCAGCAAAGGCGGGAGAAGGGAGACCCAGTACTTC. V usage is TRBV12-3 or TRBV12-4 and J usage is TRBJ2-5; TRBD2 matches at 7 bases. The CDR3 has 13 residues. The V gene end was trimmed by 7 bases and the J gene end by 5 bases; junction bases not matched to a gene: 7.

In this sample, this clonotype turned up a few times. The chain carries TRBV20-1 and TRBJ1-1; tentatively, D is TRBD1 (6 bases). There are 14 residues in the CDR3. Germline values: CDR1 DFQATT, CDR2 SNEGSKA (reference sequence). V lost 3 bases, J lost 0 bases, and 11 bases lay in between. This CDR3 reads CSASTGQLNTEAFF. CDR3 in DNA: TGCAGTGCTAGTACGGGACAATTGAACACTGAAGCTTTCTTT.

The V call is TRBV5-1, the J call TRBJ1-1; 7 bases map to TRBD1. The CDR3 contains 14 residues. Germline trimming cut 0 bases from V and 5 bases from J; bases unmatched to any gene: 4. Germline assignment: CDR1 SGHRS and CDR2 YFSETQ. The CDR3 bases are TGCGCCAGCAGCTTGGAGGTCAGGGGGACTGAAGCTTTCTTT. This gives the protein CASSLEVRGTEAFF. Full variable domain (missing parts from reference TRBV5-1 and TRBJ1-1): KAGVTQTPRYLIKTRGQQVTLSCSPISGHRSVSWYQQTPGQGLQFLFEYFSETQRNKGNFPGRFSGRQFSNSRSEMNVSTLELGDSALYLCASSLEVRGTEAFFGQGTRLTVV.

A few counts support this clonotype. The chain couples TRBV29-1 to TRBJ2-2, with D maybe TRBD2 (5 bases). V lost 3 bases and J lost 1, with 9 bases in between. CDR1 is SQVTM and CDR2 is ANQGSEA in the germline V gene. This CDR3 comprises 14 residues. The CDR3, as DNA: TGCAGCGTTGACATACGGGGGAACACCGGGGAGCTGTTTTTT. Residues: CSVDIRGNTGELFF.

The chain employs TRBV9 and TRBJ2-7, with D unclear. The CDR3 contains 13 residues. The V gene lost 0 bases and the J gene lost 6 bases, with 10 bases spanning the gap. The germline V gene encodes CDR1 SGDLS and CDR2 YYNGEE. Written as DNA, the CDR3 is TGTGCCAGCAGCGTAGTGCCTGAGAGCGAGCAGTACTTC. Its protein is CASSVVPESEQYF.

This clonotype showed up just a few times. This rearrangement joins TRBV10-3 to TRBJ2-5, with 8 bases identical to TRBD1. This CDR3 has 14 amino acids. The V segment lost 4 bases and the J segment 3 bases; nucleotides outside the gene matches: 4. The germline gives CDR1 ENHRY, CDR2 SYGVKD. CDR3 nucleotide sequence: TGTGCCATCAGTGGAGCGACAGGGGAAGAGACCCAGTACTTC. Residues: CAISGATGEETQYF.

This clonotype was recorded at least ten times. V is TRBV3-1 and J is TRBJ2-7, with 8 positions matching TRBD1. CDR3 length: 15 residues. J lost 0 bases, V lost 2 bases, and 3 bases had no gene match. CDR1 and CDR2 (germline): LGHDT, YNNKEL (reference sequence). The CDR3 DNA follows: TGTGCCAGCAGCCAACCCGGGACAGGCTCCTACGAGCAGTACTTC. Amino acid sequence: CASSQPGTGSYEQYF.

V and J are TRBV20-1 and TRBJ2-7, with 9 bases lining up with TRBD1. V lost 6 bases, J lost 0 bases, and 9 bases stayed unmatched. The CDR3 is made up of 15 amino acids. From germline, CDR1 is DFQATT and CDR2 SNEGSKA (reference sequence). CDR3 in DNA: TGCAGTGCAGGCTCCGGGACAGGGATCTCCTACGAGCAGTACTTC. This translates into CSAGSGTGISYEQYF.

The V gene is TRBV5-1, the J gene TRBJ2-1, with 7 bases matching TRBD2. The V segment lost 5 bases and the J segment 9 bases; nucleotides outside the gene matches: 17. The CDR3 runs to 16 residues. Germline CDR1 is SGHRS and CDR2 is YFSETQ. CDR3 amino acids: CASRPFLRETLAEQFF. In DNA form, the CDR3 reads TGCGCCAGCAGGCCTTTCTTGCGGGAGACGTTAGCTGAGCAGTTCTTC.

The chain couples TRBV3-1 to TRBJ2-5; possibly TRBD1 or TRBD2 for D (5 bases each). The CDR3 is 14 amino acids. CDR1 is LGHDT, CDR2 YNNKEL, per germline (reference sequence). With 7 bases removed from V and 5 bases from J, the gap between germline ends came to 17 bases. CDR3 DNA: TGTGCCAGCAACCTCCGGGACGCAGGGGAGACCCAGTACTTC. It is translated as CASNLRDAGETQYF.

The chain couples TRBV19 to TRBJ2-1; D is ambiguous. The CDR3 sequence is 13 residues long. V was shortened by 6 bases and J by 7 bases, with 13 bases between the two germline ends. Per germline, CDR1 LNHDA and CDR2 SQIVND (reference sequence). Here the CDR3 reads CASREALSNEQFF. CDR3 in DNA: TGTGCCAGTAGAGAGGCTCTCTCTAATGAGCAGTTCTTC.

This clonotype was observed a few times. This sequence joins TRBV6-2 or TRBV6-3 and TRBJ2-1; D is uncertain. This CDR3 spans 13 amino acids. The V and J ends lost 2 bases and 7 bases respectively, with 9 bases between them. Germline V gene sequence: CDR1 MNHEY, CDR2 SVGEGT. As DNA, the CDR3 is TGTGCCAGCAGTTACCCCTCCGGGAATGAGCAGTTCTTC. Translation: CASSYPSGNEQFF.

The V call is TRBV14, the J call TRBJ1-1; TRBD1 aligns across 7 bases. This CDR3 contains 15 residues. Trimming at V came to 4 bases and at J to 1 base, leaving 6 bases not matched to a gene. Looked up from germline, CDR1 is SGHDN and CDR2 is FVKESK. CDR3 coding DNA: TGTGCCAGCAGCCCGGCACAGGGGACGAACACTGAAGCTTTCTTT. Amino acid sequence: CASSPAQGTNTEAFF.

This clonotype appeared a few times. The chain couples TRBV4-3 to TRBJ2-1; D unresolved. Trimming pared 4 bases from V and 2 bases from J, leaving 12 bases between. Germline values: CDR1 LGHNA, CDR2 YSLEER. CDR3 length: 15 residues. Here the CDR3 reads CASSLGLEPYNEQFF. CDR3 nucleotides: TGCGCCAGCAGCCTAGGCCTAGAACCCTACAATGAGCAGTTCTTC.

The chain recombines TRBV20-1 with TRBJ1-5; D is undetermined. CDR1 is DFQATT, CDR2 SNEGSKA, per germline (reference sequence). The ends were cut back, 6 bases at V and 2 bases at J, with 14 bases in the middle. This CDR3 contains 14 residues. This chain's CDR3 is CSAKSPQGNQPQHF. The CDR3 coding sequence is TGCAGTGCGAAGTCCCCCCAGGGCAATCAGCCCCAGCATTTT.

This clonotype was counted a few times. V is TRBV24-1 and J is TRBJ2-4, with D perhaps being TRBD1 or TRBD2 (5 bases each). Germline lookup yields CDR1 KGHDR and CDR2 SFDVKD. V was cut by 4 bases and J by 0 bases, with 27 bases left in between. The CDR3 spans 21 residues. The CDR3 region is CATSDSLRLMGPRLAKNIQYF. CDR3 coding DNA: TGTGCCACCAGTGACTCCCTAAGATTAATGGGACCGAGGCTAGCCAAAAACATTCAGTACTTC.